Only a few counts were recorded for the clone carrying this T cell receptor (beta chain). Its matching antigen is unknown. The sample belongs to a study of OX40 agonist ivuxolimab in advanced cancers. Study in general: Three patients had partial responses: one hepatocellular carcinoma, two cutaneous melanoma.

Findings of the study overall: Relative to CD4+, CD8+ T cells held more expanded clones on average.

Libraries were prepared by immunoSEQ multiplex PCR; TCRdb keeps only in-frame clonotypes and omits some of them. This table holds about 80,000 clones, approximately 86% found once. V was trimmed by 0 bases and J by 8 bases, leaving 10 bases between them. CDR1 and CDR2 from the germline V gene are PRHDT and FYEKMQ (reference sequence). This CDR3 has 14 residues. The chain has TRBV13 and TRBJ1-4; the D is unclear. The receptor comes from an adult with an advanced solid tumor such as melanoma, head and neck, liver or kidney cancer. The sample in question was CD4+ or CD8+ T cells sorted from blood, obtained in a trial of the OX40 agonist ivuxolimab. CDR3 DNA sequence: TGTGCCAGCAGCTTAGGAGGCCGGGTAGAAAAACTGTTTTTT. This codes for CASSLGGRVEKLFF.